Below are 30 T cell receptor beta chains sequenced from a single sample in a study of cytomegalovirus exposure and HLA in healthy donors. Both 60 Vbeta primers and 13 Jbeta primers went into the PCR. The table came from immunoSEQ multiplex PCR; TCRdb's copy has only in-frame clones and leaves some out. This table holds 120,000 to 150,000 clones, approximately 71% found once. Specimen: PBMCs. These receptors came from a man aged 35-49 years in good health and CMV-seronegative.

This clone appeared a few times. V and J are TRBV6-1 and TRBJ1-1, with a tentative D call TRBD1 (5 bases). V gave up 2 bases and J gave up 4 bases, with 8 bases separating them. In germline, CDR1 is MNHNS, CDR2 SASEGT. The length of the CDR3 is 13 residues. The CDR3 DNA reads as TGTGCCAGCAGTGAAACAGGTTTCACTGAAGCTTTCTTT. Translated, it gives CASSETGFTEAFF.

V and J are TRBV29-1 and TRBJ1-1; TRBD1 matches 12 bases. The V segment lost 5 bases and the J segment 6 bases; nucleotides outside the gene matches: 4. The CDR3 sequence is 13 residues long. The germline V gene has CDR1 SQVTM and CDR2 ANQGSEA. CDR3 loop: CSVWDRGLSEAFF. CDR3 DNA: TGCAGCGTTTGGGACAGGGGGCTCTCTGAAGCTTTCTTT.

The rearrangement joins TRBV2 to TRBJ2-7; a possible D gene is TRBD1 (5 bases). Per germline, CDR1 SNHLY and CDR2 FYNNEI. The CDR3 length is 14 residues. The V end was cut by 6 bases, the J end by 2 bases, with 14 bases between. The CDR3 region is CASSTTVNPYEQYF. CDR3 in DNA: TGTGCCAGCAGCACGACAGTAAACCCCTACGAGCAGTACTTC.

The J gene is TRBJ1-2, the V gene TRBV9; D is unclear. Germline V gives CDR1 SGDLS, CDR2 YYNGEE. CDR3 length equals 15 residues. V lost 3 bases, J lost 4 bases, and 16 bases lay in between. Here the CDR3 DNA reads TGTGCCAGCAGCGCACTTGGAAGAGGGTTCTATGGCTACACCTTC. Translated, it gives CASSALGRGFYGYTF.

This clone was seen a few times. The gene calls are TRBV5-4 and TRBJ1-2; 8 bases line up with TRBD1. The germline gives CDR1 SGHNT, CDR2 YYREEE (reference sequence). V gave up 0 bases and J gave up 4 bases; unmatched junction bases: 11. The CDR3 sequence is 17 residues long. CDR3 sequence: CASSLGGQGLTGYGYTF. CDR3 DNA: TGTGCCAGCAGCTTGGGTGGACAGGGCCTTACTGGCTATGGCTACACCTTC.

The chain recombines TRBV5-8 with TRBJ1-2; a possible D gene is TRBD1 (6 bases). The V and J ends lost 7 bases and 5 bases respectively, with 12 bases between them. Germline V CDR1 and CDR2: SGHTS, YDEGEE. The CDR3 extends over 12 amino acids. DNA for the CDR3: TGTGCCAGCGGGCACGGACAGTATGGCTACACCTTC. It is translated as CASGHGQYGYTF.

The chain recombines TRBV7-2 with TRBJ2-1; the match to TRBD1 covers 12 bases. CDR1 is SGHTA and CDR2 is FQGNSA in the germline V gene. The CDR3 spans 16 residues. Trimming at V came to 5 bases and at J to 8 bases, leaving 10 bases not matched to a gene. The CDR3 reads CASSHQTGTGGHEQFF. Written as DNA, the CDR3 is TGTGCCAGCAGCCACCAGACCGGGACAGGGGGCCATGAGCAGTTCTTC. The variable domain in full, completed from reference TRBV7-2 and TRBJ2-1, reads GAGVSQSPSNKVTEKGKDVELRCDPISGHTALYWYRQSLGQGLEFLIYFQGNSAPDKSGLPSDRFSAERTGGSVSTLTIQRTQQEDSAVYLCASSHQTGTGGHEQFFGPGTRLTVL.

This chain links TRBV28 with TRBJ1-6; 10 nucleotides align to TRBD1. This CDR3 has 18 residues. After removal of 6 bases from V and 3 bases from J, the junction contained 11 bases not matched to a gene. Germline V gene lookup returns CDR1 MDHEN and CDR2 SYDVKM. The CDR3 region is CASSHLDRGVFYNSPLHF. DNA of the CDR3: TGTGCCAGCAGCCACCTGGACAGGGGGGTTTTCTATAATTCACCCCTCCACTTT. The full variable domain, with the rest looked up from reference TRBV28 and TRBJ1-6, is DVKVTQSSRYLVKRTGEKVFLECVQDMDHENMFWYRQDPGLGLRLIYFSYDVKMKEKGDIPEGYSVSREKKERFSLILESASTNQTSMYLCASSHLDRGVFYNSPLHFGNGTRLTVT.

This clone was detected only a few times. The chain is built from TRBV6-1 and TRBJ2-7; a possible D gene is TRBD2 (6 bases). The CDR3 length is 14 residues. Germline V CDR1 and CDR2: MNHNS, SASEGT. Trimming pared 6 bases from V and 7 bases from J, leaving 19 bases between. The CDR3 coding sequence is TGTGCCAGCAGCCCCCTTGGGGCGGGGTGGGAGCAGTACTTC. Amino acid sequence: CASSPLGAGWEQYF.

In DNA, the CDR3 is TGTGCCAGCAGCCCCCGGGGGGACAGGGTGTATGTCGGGGAGCTGTTTTTT. Translating it yields CASSPRGDRVYVGELFF. This chain connects TRBV28 to TRBJ2-2; 9 bases align to TRBD1. The CDR3 consists of 17 residues. Germline CDR1 reads MDHEN; CDR2 reads SYDVKM. J lost 7 bases, V lost 6 bases, and 15 bases had no gene match.

The chain employs TRBV18 and TRBJ2-3; 9 positions agree with TRBD1. In germline, CDR1 is KGHSH, CDR2 LQKENI. J gave up 5 bases and V 4 bases, and 7 bases lay outside the gene matches. This CDR3 contains 15 residues. The CDR3: CASSRTGGALDTQYF. The DNA of the CDR3 is TGTGCCAGCTCACGTACAGGGGGCGCTTTAGATACGCAGTATTTT.

DNA for the CDR3: TGCGCCAGCAGCTTGGACGGGGGTAGCGGGGAGCTGTTTTTT. Translating gives CASSLDGGSGELFF. The rearrangement uses TRBV5-1 and TRBJ2-2, with TRBD2 as a possible D gene (6 bases). The V gene's germline CDR1 is SGHRS and CDR2 YFSETQ. The CDR3 totals 14 residues. The V and J ends lost 0 bases and 7 bases respectively, with 10 bases between them.

CDR3 loop: CASSYSGTGPYEQYF. The CDR3 DNA follows: TGTGCCAGCAGTTACTCCGGGACAGGACCCTACGAGCAGTACTTC. This chain uses TRBV6-5 with TRBJ2-7, with 8 bases aligning to TRBD1. The germline CDR1 and CDR2 sequences are MNHEY and SVGAGI. The CDR3 contains 15 residues. J was trimmed by 2 bases and V by 0 bases; bases with no gene match: 3.

The chain couples TRBV6-6 to TRBJ2-1; TRBD2 matches 7 bases. This CDR3 spans 16 amino acids. V gave up 8 bases and J gave up 3 bases; unmatched junction bases: 13. CDR1 and CDR2 from the germline V gene are MNHNY and SVGAGI (reference sequence). CDR3 sequence (DNA): TGTGCCAGCGTCGGTCGGGAGGCAGGAGTCTACAATGAGCAGTTCTTC. Translation gives CASVGREAGVYNEQFF.

The chain joins TRBV9 to TRBJ2-1, with TRBD2 identical over 8 bases. Germline loops: CDR1 SGDLS, CDR2 YYNGEE. This CDR3 is 15 amino acids long. The trim removed 3 bases at V and 0 bases at J, leaving 2 bases unmatched. The CDR3 sequence: CASSAGGSSYNEQFF. As DNA, the CDR3 is TGTGCCAGCAGCGCGGGGGGGAGCTCCTACAATGAGCAGTTCTTC.

This clone has only one observation. Written as DNA, the CDR3 is TGCGCCAGCAGCCCCGTTGTCAGGGGGAACACCGGGGAGCTGTTTTTT. Its translation: CASSPVVRGNTGELFF. The chain combines TRBV4-1 with TRBJ2-2; weak D call: TRBD1 (6 bases). Trimming cost V 4 bases and J 1 base, with 13 bases left between them. The CDR3 has 16 residues. Germline CDR1 reads MGHRA; CDR2 reads YSYEKL.

On this clone: The germline gene is not matched at one end of the junction; a read error may be the cause. The rearrangement links TRBV5-1 to TRBJ1-1, with D possibly being TRBD1 (5 bases). The CDR3 has 16 amino acids. CDR1 is SGHRS, CDR2 YFSETQ, per germline. The CDR3 loop reads CASSLGWGKLKTEAFF. CDR3 in DNA: TGCGCCAGCAGCTTGGGTTGGGGCAAATTGAAGACTGAAGCTTTCTTT.

This clone was recorded only once. The DNA for the CDR3 is TGTGCCAGCAGCGTAGGGGGGGGCGCAGGCCAGCCCCAGCATTTT. This codes for CASSVGGGAGQPQHF. This chain joins TRBV9 and TRBJ1-5; D perhaps matches TRBD1 (6 bases). With 0 bases removed from V and 7 bases from J, the gap between germline ends came to 14 bases. In germline, CDR1 is SGDLS, CDR2 YYNGEE. CDR3 size: 15 residues.

The CDR3 loop is CASSPGLAGGPSYEQYF. The CDR3 DNA follows: TGTGCCAGCAGCCCCGGGCTGGCGGGGGGACCGTCCTACGAGCAGTACTTC. The rearrangement joins TRBV27 to TRBJ2-7; TRBD2 matches at 8 bases. CDR3 length: 17 residues. The junction had 14 bases not matched to a gene; V was cut back by 6 bases and J by 1 base. The germline V gene encodes CDR1 MNHEY and CDR2 SMNVEV (reference sequence).

By frequency in the sample, this clone is medium-sized. V gene TRBV4-3 combines with J gene TRBJ2-6; 10 bases are shared with TRBD2. Germline loops: CDR1 LGHNA, CDR2 YSLEER. CDR3 length equals 20 residues. Trimming cost V 0 bases and J 0 bases; bases outside gene matches: 8. The CDR3, as DNA: TGCGCCAGCAGCCAAGATCGGGCTAGCGGGGGCTACTCTGGGGCCAACGTCCTGACTTTC. Encoded protein: CASSQDRASGGYSGANVLTF.

The chain couples TRBV27 to TRBJ2-5; 9 bases agree with TRBD2. J gave up 7 bases and V 6 bases, and 12 bases lay outside the gene matches. The CDR3 totals 15 residues. Germline CDR1 reads MNHEY; CDR2 reads SMNVEV (reference sequence). The CDR3 sequence is CASRPGLAGRVTQYF. CDR3 in DNA: TGTGCCAGCAGGCCGGGACTAGCAGGGCGGGTGACCCAGTACTTC.

The chain couples TRBV5-6 to TRBJ1-6; 8 bases are a match to TRBD1. Per the germline V gene, CDR1 is SGHDT and CDR2 is YYEEEE. This CDR3 is built from 15 residues. V gave up 5 bases and J gave up 8 bases; unmatched junction bases: 9. DNA of the CDR3: TGTGCCAGCAGTCTCAGGGGGCACGGTGATTCACCCCTCCACTTT. This gives the protein CASSLRGHGDSPLHF.

This clone was observed once. V is TRBV19 and J is TRBJ2-1; tentative D call: TRBD1 (5 bases). V was clipped by 10 bases and J by 8 bases, with 21 bases between them. Germline V gene lookup returns CDR1 LNHDA and CDR2 SQIVND (reference sequence). CDR3 length equals 14 residues. The CDR3 sequence is CAIKGSSKGHEQFF. As DNA, the CDR3 is TGTGCCATCAAGGGGTCTTCTAAGGGGCATGAGCAGTTCTTC.

The V call is TRBV7-3, the J call TRBJ2-1, with 10 nucleotides matching TRBD2. Germline CDR1 and CDR2: SGHTA and FQGTGA. The CDR3 sequence is 17 residues long. V was clipped by 0 bases and J by 6 bases; unmatched bases: 8. The CDR3 here is CASSLTGGTSATNEQFF. The CDR3 nucleotides read TGTGCCAGCAGCTTAACCGGGGGGACTAGCGCGACCAATGAGCAGTTCTTC. Looking up the rest from reference TRBV7-3 and TRBJ2-1 gives the full variable domain: GAGVSQTPSNKVTEKGKYVELRCDPISGHTALYWYRQSLGQGPEFLIYFQGTGAADDSGLPNDRFFAVRPEGSVSTLKIQRTERGDSAVYLCASSLTGGTSATNEQFFGPGTRLTVL.

The chain links TRBV2 to TRBJ2-3; D gene uncertain. V lost 6 bases to trimming and J lost 5 bases, with 3 bases between them. The CDR3 contains 10 residues. Germline V gene sequence: CDR1 SNHLY, CDR2 FYNNEI. CDR3 nucleotides: TGTGCCAGCAGCGGAGATACGCAGTATTTT. This gives the protein CASSGDTQYF. Filled out from reference TRBV2 and TRBJ2-3, the complete variable domain reads EPEVTQTPSHQVTQMGQEVILRCVPISNHLYFYWYRQILGQKVEFLVSFYNNEISEKSEIFDDQFSVERPDGSNFTLKIRSTKLEDSAMYFCASSGDTQYFGPGTRLTVL.

CDR3 protein: CASRGLQETQYF. As DNA, the CDR3 is TGTGCCAGCAGGGGGCTCCAAGAGACCCAGTACTTC. V and J are TRBV6-1 and TRBJ2-5; possible D gene TRBD1, 5 bases. Germline CDR1 reads MNHNS; CDR2 reads SASEGT. The V end was cut by 6 bases, the J end by 1 base, with 6 bases between. The CDR3 totals 12 residues.

The chain combines TRBV11-2 with TRBJ1-4; 9 bases agree with TRBD1. V lost 5 bases to trimming and J lost 8 bases; unmatched junction nucleotides: 6. This CDR3 is built from 14 residues. The V gene's germline CDR1 is SGHAT and CDR2 FQNNGV. The CDR3 sequence is CASSANRGREKLFF. CDR3 nucleotides: TGTGCCAGCAGCGCCAACAGGGGGCGAGAAAAACTGTTTTTT. The full variable domain, completed using reference TRBV11-2 and TRBJ1-4, is EAGVAQSPRYKIIEKRQSVAFWCNPISGHATLYWYQQILGQGPKLLIQFQNNGVVDDSQLPKDRFSAERLKGVDSTLKIQPAKLEDSAVYLCASSANRGREKLFFGSGTQLSVL.

The chain carries TRBV5-1 and TRBJ2-3, with D maybe TRBD1 (6 bases). The germline gives CDR1 SGHRS, CDR2 YFSETQ. Trimming shortened V by 1 base and J by 3 bases, and 12 bases separated the two germline ends. This CDR3 region has 15 residues. Here the CDR3 DNA reads TGCGCCAGCAGCTTGCCGGTGGGGGCTACAGATACGCAGTATTTT. Translation gives CASSLPVGATDTQYF.

This clone was found a few times. The chain employs TRBV10-3 and TRBJ2-7, with D unclear. V was cut by 0 bases and J by 2 bases, with 11 bases left in between. This CDR3 region has 15 residues. Germline CDR1 ENHRY, CDR2 SYGVKD. CDR3 sequence reads: CAISESPARTYEQYF. The CDR3 region has the DNA TGTGCCATCAGTGAGTCTCCAGCGAGGACCTACGAGCAGTACTTC.

V and J are TRBV19 and TRBJ1-5; 8 bases line up with TRBD1. Trimming at V came to 5 bases and at J to 0 bases, leaving 3 bases not matched to a gene. Germline CDR1 and CDR2: LNHDA and SQIVND (reference sequence). The CDR3 is 15 amino acids. CDR3 in amino acids: CASSPGQGSNQPQHF. CDR3 coding DNA: TGTGCCAGTAGTCCCGGACAGGGTAGCAATCAGCCCCAGCATTTT.